This T cell receptor (beta chain) was retrieved from a study of T cell changes during pregnancy in multiple sclerosis. Assay: immunoSEQ multiplex PCR; the TCRdb copy retains only in-frame clones and omits some. The sample consists of some 80,000 clones, 89% of them appearing once. The receptor comes from a female donor in good health, enrolled as a control in a pregnancy study. The material was peripheral blood, obtained in the first trimester of pregnancy.

This CDR3 reads CASSSPRLAYNEQFF. CDR3 nucleotide sequence: TGTGCCAGCAGTTCTCCTCGACTAGCGTACAATGAGCAGTTCTTC. J is TRBJ2-1 and V is TRBV28; 8 bases match TRBD2. The CDR3 spans 15 residues. Unmatched junction bases numbered 6, after V lost 4 bases and J lost 4 bases. Germline CDR1 and CDR2: MDHEN and SYDVKM.